What follows describes a single TCR beta chain. Its matching antigen is unknown. The sample originates from a study of cytomegalovirus exposure and HLA in healthy donors. Overall study results and limits: Across HLA loci, a later analysis found differing TCR association rates, with DRB1 most and HLA-C fewest. Specific recognition of CMV antigens was confirmed in vitro for a few chains (all CMV-associated). According to the study, about 180 TCR beta chains were cytomegalovirus-associated.

The CDR3 extends over 16 amino acids. From germline, CDR1 is SNHLY and CDR2 FYNNEI. After removal of 7 bases from V and 3 bases from J, the junction contained 11 bases not matched to a gene. With 60 Vbeta and 13 Jbeta primers, the PCR was carried out. Original processing notes: An analysis performed later counted roughly 80 million unique TCR beta chains (roughly 11 million of them shared). Profiling relied on immunoSEQ multiplex PCR, and the TCRdb table lists in-frame clones only, not all of them. Clone size and V and J calls were adopted from that table, with D and trimming inferred from the DNA. The sample records roughly 190,000 clones, 79% being singletons.

This receptor was obtained from a girl aged 10-17 years in good health and CMV-seropositive. The sample was PBMCs. The rearrangement joins TRBV2 to TRBJ2-2, with 7 nucleotides matching TRBD1. The CDR3 loop reads CASKPDRVGDTGELFF. As DNA, the CDR3 is TGTGCCAGCAAACCTGACAGGGTGGGCGACACCGGGGAGCTGTTTTTT.